These 10 T cell receptor beta chains were sequenced from one sample in a study of T cell repertoires in aging, cancer and after chemotherapy. The template was genomic DNA from peripheral blood, not RNA. TRB rearrangements spanning V, D and J were amplified using mixed TRB-A/B primers. Via MiXCR, TCRdb re-called the multiplex PCR reads, giving one row per CDR3 protein. The sample has about 9,000 distinct CDR3 sequences, 20% to 30% seen once. The sequenced sample consisted of blood. These receptor sequences come from a human donor with a blood cancer. The donor label of this sample is uncertain.

There are a few counts of this clonotype. The chain links TRBV5-1 to TRBJ2-5, with a tentative D call TRBD1 (5 bases). V gave up 4 bases and J gave up 4 bases, with 11 bases separating them. From germline, CDR1 is SGHRS and CDR2 YFSETQ. The CDR3 is 13 residues long. The CDR3 DNA is TGCGCCAGCAGCAGGGGATCGGGAGAGACCCAGTACTTC. Its protein is CASSRGSGETQYF.

On this clonotype itself: A read error may account for a junction end that differs from germline. The chain carries TRBV20-1 and TRBJ2-3, with 7 bases matching TRBD1. The CDR3 runs 12 residues. CDR1 and CDR2 (germline): DFQATT, SNEGSKA (reference sequence). The CDR3 sequence: CSARDPGTVVAF. As DNA, the CDR3 is TGCAGTGCTAGAGATCCTGGGACAGTTGTTGCATTT.

The gene calls are TRBV28 and TRBJ2-5, with 13 positions matching TRBD2. The closer fit of TRBJ2-7 to the DNA end suggests the J call may be wrong. Per the germline V gene, CDR1 is MDHEN and CDR2 is SYDVKM. This CDR3 contains 18 residues. The CDR3 DNA is TGTGCCAGCAGCCTTACTGGACTAGCGGGAGCTACCGGGTACGAGCAGTACTTC. This translates into CASSLTGLAGATGYEQYF.

This clonotype was observed many times. CDR3 sequence (DNA): TGTGCCAGTGAAACTAGCGCCGGATACGAGCAGTACTTC. Translating gives CASETSAGYEQYF. The chain employs TRBV6-1 and TRBJ2-7, with 7 nucleotides matching TRBD2. Germline lookup yields CDR1 MNHNS and CDR2 SASEGT. This CDR3 has 13 amino acids. V lost 9 bases to trimming and J lost 4 bases; unmatched junction nucleotides: 9.

The genes are TRBV6-1 and TRBJ2-3, with TRBD2 matching 8 bases. J lost 1 base, V lost 5 bases, and 5 bases had no gene match. In germline, CDR1 is MNHNS, CDR2 SASEGT. This CDR3 has 15 amino acids. The CDR3 protein is CASSPRGGGTDTQYF. Here the CDR3 DNA reads TGTGCCAGCAGTCCCCGGGGGGGGGGCACAGATACGCAGTATTTT.

This clonotype rates as medium-sized (0.01 to 0.1%). V is TRBV29-1 and J is TRBJ2-6; 8 bases are shared with TRBD1. The germline V gene has CDR1 SQVTM and CDR2 ANQGSEA. The CDR3 has 16 amino acids. V dropped 1 base and J dropped 2; count of bases not matched to a gene: 4. DNA for the CDR3: TGCAGCGTTGAAGCCCGACAGGGGACTGGGGCCAACGTCCTGACTTTC. Translating it yields CSVEARQGTGANVLTF.

This sequence joins TRBV5-1 and TRBJ2-2; tentatively, D is TRBD1 (6 bases). This CDR3 has 14 residues. Germline assignment: CDR1 SGHRS and CDR2 YFSETQ. V was pared by 0 bases and J by 6 bases, with 9 bases between. The CDR3: CASSLVRGAGELFF. CDR3 in DNA: TGCGCCAGCAGCTTGGTCAGGGGAGCCGGGGAGCTGTTTTTT.

This clonotype is deemed medium-sized (0.01 to 0.1%). V and J are TRBV19 and TRBJ1-5; tentative D call: TRBD1 (5 bases). Germline CDR1 is LNHDA and CDR2 is SQIVND (reference sequence). Trimming cost V 4 bases and J 12 bases, with 10 bases left between them. The CDR3 loop spans 11 amino acids. The CDR3 protein is CASSTTESQHF. The CDR3 region has the DNA TGTGCCAGTAGTACGACAGAAAGCCAGCATTTT.

The genes are TRBV27 and TRBJ1-1; D gene ambiguous. Between the trimmed V and J ends, which lost 6 bases and 0 bases, there was a span of 14 bases. Germline CDR1 MNHEY, CDR2 SMNVEV (reference sequence). This CDR3 has 15 residues. Here the CDR3 DNA reads TGTGCCAGCAGCGGCCTAGGGCGGGTGAACACTGAAGCTTTCTTT. Amino acid sequence: CASSGLGRVNTEAFF.

This chain joins TRBV10-2 and TRBJ1-3; the D is unclear. Germline V gene lookup returns CDR1 WSHSY and CDR2 SAAADI. V lost 3 bases, J lost 2 bases, and 5 bases lay in between. The CDR3 length is 13 residues. CDR3 residues: CASSDKAGNTIYF. CDR3 nucleotide sequence: TGCGCCAGCAGTGACAAGGCTGGAAACACCATATATTTT.